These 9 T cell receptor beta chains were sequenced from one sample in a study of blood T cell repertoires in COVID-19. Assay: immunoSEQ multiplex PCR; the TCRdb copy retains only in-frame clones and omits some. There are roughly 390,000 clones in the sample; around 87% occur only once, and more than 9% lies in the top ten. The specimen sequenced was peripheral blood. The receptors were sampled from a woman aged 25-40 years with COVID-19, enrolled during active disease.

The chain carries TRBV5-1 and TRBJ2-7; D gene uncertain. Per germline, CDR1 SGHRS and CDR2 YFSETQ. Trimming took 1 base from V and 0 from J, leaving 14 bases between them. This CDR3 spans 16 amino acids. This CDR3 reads CASSLSSLALSYEQYF. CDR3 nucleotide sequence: TGCGCCAGCAGCTTGTCCTCGCTCGCACTCTCCTACGAGCAGTACTTC.

CDR3 region: CASSPGGEGGYTF. DNA of the CDR3: TGTGCCAGCAGCCCAGGGGGCGAAGGTGGCTACACCTTC. The chain carries TRBV7-2 and TRBJ1-2; 8 bases map to TRBD1. The CDR3 has 13 amino acids. Germline trimming cut 5 bases from V and 7 bases from J; bases unmatched to any gene: 6. The V gene's germline CDR1 is SGHTA and CDR2 FQGNSA.

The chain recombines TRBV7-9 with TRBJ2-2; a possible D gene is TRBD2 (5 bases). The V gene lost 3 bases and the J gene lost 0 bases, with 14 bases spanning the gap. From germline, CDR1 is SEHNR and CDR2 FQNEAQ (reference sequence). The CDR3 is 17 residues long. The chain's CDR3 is CASSFAGQATNTGELFF. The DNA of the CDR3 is TGTGCCAGCAGCTTCGCGGGCCAGGCAACGAACACCGGGGAGCTGTTTTTT. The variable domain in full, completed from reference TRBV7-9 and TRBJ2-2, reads DTGVSQNPRHKITKRGQNVTFRCDPISEHNRLYWYRQTLGQGPEFLTYFQNEAQLEKSRLLSDRFSAERPKGSFSTLEIQRTEQGDSAMYLCASSFAGQATNTGELFFGEGSRLTVL.

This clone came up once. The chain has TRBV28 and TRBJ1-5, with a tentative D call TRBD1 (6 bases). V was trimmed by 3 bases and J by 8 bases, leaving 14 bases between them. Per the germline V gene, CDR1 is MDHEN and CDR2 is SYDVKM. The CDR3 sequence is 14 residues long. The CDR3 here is CASSLKGGTEPQHF. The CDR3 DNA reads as TGTGCCAGCAGTTTGAAGGGGGGGACGGAGCCCCAGCATTTT.

The CDR3 nucleotides read TGTGCCAGCAGTGGGCTCGGCCTTTCTAATGAGCAGTTCTTC. Protein: CASSGLGLSNEQFF. This chain connects TRBV6-2 or TRBV6-3 to TRBJ2-1; D uncertain. The germline gives CDR1 MNHEY, CDR2 SVGEGT. This CDR3 has 14 residues. V was trimmed by 5 bases and J by 7 bases, leaving 15 bases between them.

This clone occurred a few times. CDR3 DNA: TGTGCCAGCACGTCTAGCGGGAGGGAGGCAGATACGCAGTATTTT. Its protein product is CASTSSGREADTQYF. The rearrangement links TRBV2 to TRBJ2-3; 12 bases fit TRBD2. This CDR3 region has 15 residues. V shed 7 bases, J shed 4 bases, and the junction held 6 bases outside the gene matches. The V gene's germline CDR1 is SNHLY and CDR2 FYNNEI.

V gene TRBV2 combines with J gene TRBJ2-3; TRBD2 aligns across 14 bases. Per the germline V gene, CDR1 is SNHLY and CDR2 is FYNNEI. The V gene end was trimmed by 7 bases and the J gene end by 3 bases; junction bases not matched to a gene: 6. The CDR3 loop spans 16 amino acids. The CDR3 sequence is CASTLGLAGATDTQYF. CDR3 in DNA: TGTGCCAGCACCCTGGGACTAGCGGGAGCTACAGATACGCAGTATTTT.

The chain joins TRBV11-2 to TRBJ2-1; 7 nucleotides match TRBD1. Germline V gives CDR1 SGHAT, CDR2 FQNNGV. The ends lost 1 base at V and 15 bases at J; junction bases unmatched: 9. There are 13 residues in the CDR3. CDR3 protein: CASSLGLRQGWFF. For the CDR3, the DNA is TGTGCCAGCAGCTTAGGGCTTCGACAGGGATGGTTCTTC.

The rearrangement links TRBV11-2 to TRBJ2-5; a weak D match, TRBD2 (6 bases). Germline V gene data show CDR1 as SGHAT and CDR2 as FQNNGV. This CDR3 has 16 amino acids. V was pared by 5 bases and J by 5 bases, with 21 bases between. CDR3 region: CASSPGQTRGRETQYF. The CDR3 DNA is TGTGCCAGCAGCCCGGGCCAAACGCGGGGCAGGGAGACCCAGTACTTC. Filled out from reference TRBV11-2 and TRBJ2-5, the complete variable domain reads EAGVAQSPRYKIIEKRQSVAFWCNPISGHATLYWYQQILGQGPKLLIQFQNNGVVDDSQLPKDRFSAERLKGVDSTLKIQPAKLEDSAVYLCASSPGQTRGRETQYFGPGTRLLVL.